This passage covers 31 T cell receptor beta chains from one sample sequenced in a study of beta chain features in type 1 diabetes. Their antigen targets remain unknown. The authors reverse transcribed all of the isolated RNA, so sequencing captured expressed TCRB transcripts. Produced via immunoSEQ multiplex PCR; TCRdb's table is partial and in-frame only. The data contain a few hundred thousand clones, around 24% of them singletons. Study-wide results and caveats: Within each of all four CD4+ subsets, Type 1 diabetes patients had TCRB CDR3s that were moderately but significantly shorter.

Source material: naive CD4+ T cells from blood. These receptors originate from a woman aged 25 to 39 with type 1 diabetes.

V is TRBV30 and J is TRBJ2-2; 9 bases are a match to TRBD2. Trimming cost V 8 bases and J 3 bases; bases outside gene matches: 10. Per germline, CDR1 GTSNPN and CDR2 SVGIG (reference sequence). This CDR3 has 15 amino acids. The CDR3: CAPRVIAGDTGELFF. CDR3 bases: TGTGCCCCCCGGGTGATAGCGGGAGACACCGGGGAGCTGTTTTTT.

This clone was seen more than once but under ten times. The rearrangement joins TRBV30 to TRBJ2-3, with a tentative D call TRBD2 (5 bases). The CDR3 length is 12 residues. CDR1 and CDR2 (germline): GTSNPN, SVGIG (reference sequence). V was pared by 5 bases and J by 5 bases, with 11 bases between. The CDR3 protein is CAWGPRVDTQYF. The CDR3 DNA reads TGTGCCTGGGGTCCGCGGGTAGATACGCAGTATTTT.

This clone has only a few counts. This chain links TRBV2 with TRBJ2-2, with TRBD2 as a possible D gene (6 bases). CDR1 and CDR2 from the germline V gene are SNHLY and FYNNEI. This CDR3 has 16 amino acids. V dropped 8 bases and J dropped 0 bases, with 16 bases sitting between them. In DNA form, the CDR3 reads TGTGCCAGCGGACGGGGGTACAGGTCGAACACCGGGGAGCTGTTTTTT. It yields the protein CASGRGYRSNTGELFF.

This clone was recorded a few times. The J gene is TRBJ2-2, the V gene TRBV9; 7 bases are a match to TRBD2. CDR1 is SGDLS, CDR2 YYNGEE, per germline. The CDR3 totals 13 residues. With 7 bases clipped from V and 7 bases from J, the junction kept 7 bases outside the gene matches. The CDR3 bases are TGTGCCAGCGTTCGGGAGGTTGACGGGGAGCTGTTTTTT. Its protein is CASVREVDGELFF.

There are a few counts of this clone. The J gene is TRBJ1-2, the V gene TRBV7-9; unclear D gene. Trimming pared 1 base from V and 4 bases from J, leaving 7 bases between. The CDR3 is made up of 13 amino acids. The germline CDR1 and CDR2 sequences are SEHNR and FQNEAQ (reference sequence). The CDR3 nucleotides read TGTGCCAGCAGCTTAGACGCGCTCTATGGCTACACCTTC. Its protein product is CASSLDALYGYTF.

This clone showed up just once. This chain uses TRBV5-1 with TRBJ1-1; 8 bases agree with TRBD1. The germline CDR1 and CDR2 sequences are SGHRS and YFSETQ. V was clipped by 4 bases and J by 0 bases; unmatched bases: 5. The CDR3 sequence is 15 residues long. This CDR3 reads CASSNADRVNTEAFF. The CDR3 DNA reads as TGCGCCAGCAGCAACGCGGACAGGGTGAACACTGAAGCTTTCTTT.

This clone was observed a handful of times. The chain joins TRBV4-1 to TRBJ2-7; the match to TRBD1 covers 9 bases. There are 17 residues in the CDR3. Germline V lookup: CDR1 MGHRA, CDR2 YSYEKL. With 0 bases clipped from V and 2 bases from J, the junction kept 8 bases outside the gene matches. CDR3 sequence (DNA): TGCGCCAGCAGCCAAGAAAGGGACAGGGTTTACCCCTACGAGCAGTACTTC. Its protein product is CASSQERDRVYPYEQYF.

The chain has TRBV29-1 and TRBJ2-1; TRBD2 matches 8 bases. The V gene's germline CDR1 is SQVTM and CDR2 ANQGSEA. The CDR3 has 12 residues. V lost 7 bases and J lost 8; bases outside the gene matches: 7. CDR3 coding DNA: TGCAGCGCCACGGGAGGGCCCTATGAGCAGTTCTTC. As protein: CSATGGPYEQFF.

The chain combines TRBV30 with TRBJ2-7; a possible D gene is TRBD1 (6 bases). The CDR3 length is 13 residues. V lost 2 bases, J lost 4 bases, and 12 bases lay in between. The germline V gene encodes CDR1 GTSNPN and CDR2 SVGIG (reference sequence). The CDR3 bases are TGTGCCTGGAGTCCGGACAGTCCTTACGAGCAGTACTTC. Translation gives CAWSPDSPYEQYF.

For the CDR3, the DNA is TGCGCCAGCAGCGGGGACAGGGGGAGCTCTGGGGCCAACGTCCTGACTTTC. Translation: CASSGDRGSSGANVLTF. V is TRBV5-1 and J is TRBJ2-6, with 11 bases identical to TRBD1. J gave up 0 bases and V 4 bases, and 3 bases lay outside the gene matches. The length of the CDR3 is 17 residues. Germline V gene lookup returns CDR1 SGHRS and CDR2 YFSETQ.

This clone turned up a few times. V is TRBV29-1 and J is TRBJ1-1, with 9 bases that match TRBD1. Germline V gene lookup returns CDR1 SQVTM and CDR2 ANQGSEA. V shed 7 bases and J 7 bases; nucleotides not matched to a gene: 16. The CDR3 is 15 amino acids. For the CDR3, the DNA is TGCAGCGCCGTCCCGGGACAGGGCCTAAGGGGTGAAGCTTTCTTT. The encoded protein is CSAVPGQGLRGEAFF.

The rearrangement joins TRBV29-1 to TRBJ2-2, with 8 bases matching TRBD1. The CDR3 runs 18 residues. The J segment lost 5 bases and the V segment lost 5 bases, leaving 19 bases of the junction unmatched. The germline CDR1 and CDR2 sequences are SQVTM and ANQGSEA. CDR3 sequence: CSVSGPWGLQGETGELFF. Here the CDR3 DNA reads TGCAGCGTTTCTGGACCGTGGGGCCTACAGGGGGAGACCGGGGAGCTGTTTTTT.

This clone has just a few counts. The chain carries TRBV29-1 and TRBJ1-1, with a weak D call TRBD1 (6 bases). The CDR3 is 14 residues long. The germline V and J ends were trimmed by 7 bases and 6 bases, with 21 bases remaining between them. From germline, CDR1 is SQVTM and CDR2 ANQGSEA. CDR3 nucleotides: TGCAGCGCCGAGGGGAACAGGGCGACGGCTGAAGCTTTCTTT. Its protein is CSAEGNRATAEAFF.

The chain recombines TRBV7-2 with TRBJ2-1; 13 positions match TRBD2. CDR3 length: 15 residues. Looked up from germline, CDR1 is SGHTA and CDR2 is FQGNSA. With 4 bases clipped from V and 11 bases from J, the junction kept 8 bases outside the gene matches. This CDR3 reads CASSSVLAGGLQQFF. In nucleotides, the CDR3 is TGTGCCAGCAGCTCAGTACTAGCGGGAGGGCTCCAGCAGTTCTTC.

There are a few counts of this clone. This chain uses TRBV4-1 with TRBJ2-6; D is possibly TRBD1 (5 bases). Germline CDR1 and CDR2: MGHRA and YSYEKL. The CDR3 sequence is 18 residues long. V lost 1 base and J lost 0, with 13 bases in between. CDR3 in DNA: TGCGCCAGCAGCCAAGGGGGCCCTCTCTTCTCTGGGGCCAACGTCCTGACTTTC. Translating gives CASSQGGPLFSGANVLTF.

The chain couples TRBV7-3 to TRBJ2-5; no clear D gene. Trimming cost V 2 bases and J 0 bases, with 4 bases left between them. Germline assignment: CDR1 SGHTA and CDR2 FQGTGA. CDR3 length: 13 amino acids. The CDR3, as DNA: TGTGCCAGCAGCTTATCCTACCAAGAGACCCAGTACTTC. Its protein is CASSLSYQETQYF.

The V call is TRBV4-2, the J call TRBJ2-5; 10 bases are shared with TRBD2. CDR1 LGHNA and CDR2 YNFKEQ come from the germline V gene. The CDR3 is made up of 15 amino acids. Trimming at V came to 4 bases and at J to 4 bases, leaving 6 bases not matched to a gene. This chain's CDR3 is CASSPALAGVETQYF. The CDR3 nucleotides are TGTGCCAGCAGCCCTGCCCTAGCGGGAGTAGAGACCCAGTACTTC.

The CDR3 protein is CSVAHRLRTEAFF. The CDR3 nucleotides read TGCAGCGTTGCCCACCGGTTGCGCACTGAAGCTTTCTTT. The chain links TRBV29-1 to TRBJ1-1; D remains ambiguous. The CDR3 is made up of 13 amino acids. Deletions cut 4 bases from V and 4 bases from J, with 13 bases between. The germline CDR1 and CDR2 sequences are SQVTM and ANQGSEA.

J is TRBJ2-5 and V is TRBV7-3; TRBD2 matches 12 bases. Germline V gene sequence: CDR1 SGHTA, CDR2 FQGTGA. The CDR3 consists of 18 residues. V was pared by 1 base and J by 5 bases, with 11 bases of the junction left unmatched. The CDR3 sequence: CASSLKAPTSGSAETQYF. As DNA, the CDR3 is TGTGCCAGCAGCTTAAAGGCCCCGACTAGCGGGAGTGCGGAGACCCAGTACTTC.

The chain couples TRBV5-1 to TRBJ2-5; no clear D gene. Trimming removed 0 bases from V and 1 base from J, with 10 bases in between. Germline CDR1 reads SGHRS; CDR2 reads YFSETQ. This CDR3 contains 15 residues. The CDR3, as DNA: TGCGCCAGCAGCTTGGTATCTACTCCCCAAGAGACCCAGTACTTC. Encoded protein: CASSLVSTPQETQYF.

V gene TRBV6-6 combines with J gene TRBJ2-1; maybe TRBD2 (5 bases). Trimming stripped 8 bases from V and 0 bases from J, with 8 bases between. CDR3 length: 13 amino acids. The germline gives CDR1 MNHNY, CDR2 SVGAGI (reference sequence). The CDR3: CASFRDSYNEQFF. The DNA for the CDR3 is TGTGCCAGCTTCCGGGACTCCTACAATGAGCAGTTCTTC.

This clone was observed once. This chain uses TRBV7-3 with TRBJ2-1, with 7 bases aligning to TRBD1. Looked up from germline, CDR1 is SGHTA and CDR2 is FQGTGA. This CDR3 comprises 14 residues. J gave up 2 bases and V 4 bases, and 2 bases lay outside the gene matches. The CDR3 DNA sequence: TGTGCCAGCAGCTACGACAGGGCCTACAATGAGCAGTTCTTC. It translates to CASSYDRAYNEQFF. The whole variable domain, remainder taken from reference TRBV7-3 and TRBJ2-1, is GAGVSQTPSNKVTEKGKYVELRCDPISGHTALYWYRQSLGQGPEFLIYFQGTGAADDSGLPNDRFFAVRPEGSVSTLKIQRTERGDSAVYLCASSYDRAYNEQFFGPGTRLTVL.

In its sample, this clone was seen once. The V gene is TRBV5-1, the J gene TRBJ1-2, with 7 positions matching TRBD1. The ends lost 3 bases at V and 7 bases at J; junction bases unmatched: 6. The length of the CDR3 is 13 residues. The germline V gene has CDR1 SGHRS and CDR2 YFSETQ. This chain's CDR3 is CASSSDRAAGYTF. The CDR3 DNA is TGCGCCAGCAGCTCTGACAGGGCCGCTGGCTACACCTTC.

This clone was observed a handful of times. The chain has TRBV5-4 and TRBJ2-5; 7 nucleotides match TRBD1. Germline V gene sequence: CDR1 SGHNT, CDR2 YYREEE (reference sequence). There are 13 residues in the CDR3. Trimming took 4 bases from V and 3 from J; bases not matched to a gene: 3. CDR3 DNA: TGTGCCAGCAGCCAAGACAGGGAAGAGACCCAGTACTTC. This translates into CASSQDREETQYF.

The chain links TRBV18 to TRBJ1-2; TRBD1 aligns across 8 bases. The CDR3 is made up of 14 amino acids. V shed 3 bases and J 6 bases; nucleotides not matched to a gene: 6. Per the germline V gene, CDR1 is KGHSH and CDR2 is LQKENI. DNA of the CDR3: TGTGCCAGCTCACCCGACAGGGGACCAAATGGCTACACCTTC. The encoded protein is CASSPDRGPNGYTF.

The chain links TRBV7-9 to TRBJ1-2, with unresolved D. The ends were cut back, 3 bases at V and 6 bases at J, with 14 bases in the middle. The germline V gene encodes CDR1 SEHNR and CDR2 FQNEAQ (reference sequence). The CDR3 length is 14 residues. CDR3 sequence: CASSFGESGNGYTF. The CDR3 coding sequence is TGTGCCAGCAGCTTCGGAGAATCGGGGAATGGCTACACCTTC.

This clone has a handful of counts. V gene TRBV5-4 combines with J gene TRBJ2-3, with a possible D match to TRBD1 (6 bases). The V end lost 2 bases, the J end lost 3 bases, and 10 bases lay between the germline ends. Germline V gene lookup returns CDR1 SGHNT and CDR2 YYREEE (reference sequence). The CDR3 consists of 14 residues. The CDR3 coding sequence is TGTGCCAGCAGCTTATACAGGGAGACAGATACGCAGTATTTT. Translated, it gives CASSLYRETDTQYF.

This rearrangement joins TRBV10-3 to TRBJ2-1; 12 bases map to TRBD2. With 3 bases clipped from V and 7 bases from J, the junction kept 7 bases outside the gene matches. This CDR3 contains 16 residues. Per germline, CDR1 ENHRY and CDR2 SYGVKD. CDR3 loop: CAISEKLAGGGNEQFF. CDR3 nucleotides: TGTGCCATCAGTGAAAAACTAGCGGGAGGTGGGAATGAGCAGTTCTTC.

The CDR3 is CASSFQPSTEAFF. Here the CDR3 DNA reads TGTGCCAGCAGCTTCCAGCCTAGCACTGAAGCTTTCTTT. The V call is TRBV11-2, the J call TRBJ1-1, with unresolved D. Per germline, CDR1 SGHAT and CDR2 FQNNGV. The CDR3 has 13 amino acids. Between the trimmed V and J ends, which lost 3 bases and 4 bases, there was a span of 9 bases.

This chain's CDR3 is CASSSTGLTEAFF. CDR3 sequence (DNA): TGTGCCAGCAGCTCGACAGGGTTAACTGAAGCTTTCTTT. The V gene is TRBV7-3, the J gene TRBJ1-1; 7 bases align to TRBD1. The CDR3 consists of 13 residues. Germline CDR1 SGHTA, CDR2 FQGTGA. V was clipped by 4 bases and J by 5 bases; unmatched bases: 4.

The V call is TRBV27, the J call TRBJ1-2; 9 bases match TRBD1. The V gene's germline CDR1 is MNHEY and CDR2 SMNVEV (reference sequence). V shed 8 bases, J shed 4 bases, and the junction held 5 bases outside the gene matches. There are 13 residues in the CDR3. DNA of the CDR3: TGTGCCAGCCGGGACAGGGCGACCTATGGCTACACCTTC. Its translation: CASRDRATYGYTF.